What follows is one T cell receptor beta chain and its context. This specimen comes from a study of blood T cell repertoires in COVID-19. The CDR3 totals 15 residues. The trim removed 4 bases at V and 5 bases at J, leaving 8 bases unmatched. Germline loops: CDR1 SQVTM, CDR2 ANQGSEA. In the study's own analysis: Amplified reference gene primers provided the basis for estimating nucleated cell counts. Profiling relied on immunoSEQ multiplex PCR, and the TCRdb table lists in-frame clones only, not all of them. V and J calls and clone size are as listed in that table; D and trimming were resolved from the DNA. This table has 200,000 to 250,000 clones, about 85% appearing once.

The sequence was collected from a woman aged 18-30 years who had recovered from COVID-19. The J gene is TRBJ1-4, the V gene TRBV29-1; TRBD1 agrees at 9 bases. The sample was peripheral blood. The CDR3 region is CSVGKTGGGNEKLFF. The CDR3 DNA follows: TGCAGCGTTGGCAAGACAGGGGGAGGCAATGAAAAACTGTTTTTT.